Sequencing of this T cell receptor (beta chain) was carried out in a study of blood T cell repertoires in COVID-19. Germline V gives CDR1 SGHTA, CDR2 FQGNSA. The CDR3 is made up of 18 amino acids. With 5 bases clipped from V and 0 bases from J, the junction kept 8 bases outside the gene matches. Data came from immunoSEQ multiplex PCR; TCRdb stores just in-frame clones and leaves some out. This table holds a few hundred thousand clones, about 87% found once. The receptor comes from a woman between 45 and 65 years old who had recovered from COVID-19. Sequenced input: peripheral blood. The chain combines TRBV7-2 with TRBJ2-3, with 13 bases fitting TRBD2. CDR3 residues: CASSRTSGGSASTDTQYF. CDR3 DNA: TGTGCCAGCAGCAGGACTAGCGGGGGAAGTGCTAGCACAGATACGCAGTATTTT.